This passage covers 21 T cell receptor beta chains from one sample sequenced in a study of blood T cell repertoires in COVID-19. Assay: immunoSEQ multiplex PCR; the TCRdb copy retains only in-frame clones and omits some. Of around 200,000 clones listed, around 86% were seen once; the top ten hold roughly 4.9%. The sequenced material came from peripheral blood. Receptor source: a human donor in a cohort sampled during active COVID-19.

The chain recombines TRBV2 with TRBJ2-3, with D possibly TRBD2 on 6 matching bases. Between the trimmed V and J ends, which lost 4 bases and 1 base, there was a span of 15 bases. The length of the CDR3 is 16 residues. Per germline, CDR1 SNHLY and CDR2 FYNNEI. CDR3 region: CASSAPLTSGTDTQYF. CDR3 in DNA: TGTGCCAGCAGTGCCCCCCTGACTAGTGGCACAGATACGCAGTATTTT.

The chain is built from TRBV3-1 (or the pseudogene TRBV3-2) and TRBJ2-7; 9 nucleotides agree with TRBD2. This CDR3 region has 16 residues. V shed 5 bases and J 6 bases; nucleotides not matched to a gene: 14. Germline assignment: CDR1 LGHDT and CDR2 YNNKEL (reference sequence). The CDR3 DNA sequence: TGTGCCAGCAGCAAAGCCCCAGCGGGAGGACTTTCCGAGCAGTACTTC. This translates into CASSKAPAGGLSEQYF.

This chain's CDR3 is CASSLAGNYEQYF. The CDR3, as DNA: TGTGCCAGCAGTTTAGCAGGGAATTACGAGCAGTACTTC. The V call is TRBV28, the J call TRBJ2-7, with D perhaps matching TRBD1 (5 bases). The V gene lost 2 bases and the J gene lost 4 bases, with 9 bases spanning the gap. Germline-derived CDR1 and CDR2 are MDHEN and SYDVKM. This CDR3 has 13 residues.

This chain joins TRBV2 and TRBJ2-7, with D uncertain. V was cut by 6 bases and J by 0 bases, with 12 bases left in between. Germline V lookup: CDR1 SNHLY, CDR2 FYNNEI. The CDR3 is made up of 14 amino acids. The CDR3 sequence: CASRVPTSSYEQYF. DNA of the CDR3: TGTGCCAGCAGGGTTCCCACGAGCTCCTACGAGCAGTACTTC.

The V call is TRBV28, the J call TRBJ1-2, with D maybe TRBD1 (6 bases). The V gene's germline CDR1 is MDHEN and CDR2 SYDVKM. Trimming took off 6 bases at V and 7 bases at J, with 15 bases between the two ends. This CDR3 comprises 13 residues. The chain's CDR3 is CASRKMGALGYTF. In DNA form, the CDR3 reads TGTGCCAGCAGGAAGATGGGGGCTCTTGGCTACACCTTC.

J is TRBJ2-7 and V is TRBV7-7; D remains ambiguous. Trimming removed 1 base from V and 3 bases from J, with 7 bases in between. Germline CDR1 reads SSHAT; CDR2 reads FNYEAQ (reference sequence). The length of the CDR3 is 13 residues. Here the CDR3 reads CASSLGAHYEQYF. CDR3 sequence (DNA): TGTGCCAGCAGCTTAGGGGCCCACTACGAGCAGTACTTC.

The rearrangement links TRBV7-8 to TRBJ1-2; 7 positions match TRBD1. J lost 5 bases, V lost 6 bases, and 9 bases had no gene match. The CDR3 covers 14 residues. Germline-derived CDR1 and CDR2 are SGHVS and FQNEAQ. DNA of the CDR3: TGTGCCAGCAGTTCCACCGGGACAGTTTATGGCTACACCTTC. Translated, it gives CASSSTGTVYGYTF.

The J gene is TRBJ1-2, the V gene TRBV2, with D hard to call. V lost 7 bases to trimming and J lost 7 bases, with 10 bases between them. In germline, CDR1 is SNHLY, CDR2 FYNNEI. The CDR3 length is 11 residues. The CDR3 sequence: CASTGVGGYTF. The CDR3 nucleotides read TGTGCCAGCACCGGAGTGGGTGGCTACACCTTC.

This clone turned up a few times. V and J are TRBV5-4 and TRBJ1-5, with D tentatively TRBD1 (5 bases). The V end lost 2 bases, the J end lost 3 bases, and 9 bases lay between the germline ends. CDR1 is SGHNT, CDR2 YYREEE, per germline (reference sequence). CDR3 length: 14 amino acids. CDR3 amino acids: CASSFGGYNQPQHF. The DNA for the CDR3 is TGTGCCAGCAGCTTCGGGGGGTACAATCAGCCCCAGCATTTT.

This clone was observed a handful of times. Here the CDR3 DNA reads TGCGCCAGCAGCCAAGCGTTGGACTCTTACGAGCAGTACTTC. Amino acids: CASSQALDSYEQYF. The rearrangement joins TRBV4-3 to TRBJ2-7, with a possible D match to TRBD2 (5 bases). V was shortened by 1 base and J by 4 bases, with 11 bases between the two germline ends. The CDR3 has 14 residues. CDR1 and CDR2 from the germline V gene are LGHNA and YSLEER.

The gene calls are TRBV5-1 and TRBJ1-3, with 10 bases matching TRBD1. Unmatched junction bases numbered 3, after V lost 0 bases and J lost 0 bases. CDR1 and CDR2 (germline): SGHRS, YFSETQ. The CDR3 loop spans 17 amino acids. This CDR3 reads CASSLGQGAFSGNTIYF. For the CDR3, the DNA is TGCGCCAGCAGCTTGGGACAGGGGGCCTTCTCTGGAAACACCATATATTTT.

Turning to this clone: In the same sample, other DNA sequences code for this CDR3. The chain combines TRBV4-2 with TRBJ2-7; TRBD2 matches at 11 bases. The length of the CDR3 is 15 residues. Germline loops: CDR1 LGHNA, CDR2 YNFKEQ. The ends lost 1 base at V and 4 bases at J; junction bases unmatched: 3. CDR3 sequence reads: CASSQGLAGGYEQYF. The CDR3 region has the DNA TGTGCCAGCAGCCAAGGTCTAGCGGGAGGTTACGAGCAGTACTTC.

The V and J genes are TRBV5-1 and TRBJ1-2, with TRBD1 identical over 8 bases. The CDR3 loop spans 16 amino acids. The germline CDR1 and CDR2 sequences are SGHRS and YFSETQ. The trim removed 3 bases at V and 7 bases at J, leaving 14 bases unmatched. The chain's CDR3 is CASSSGQGRSFSGYTF. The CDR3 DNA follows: TGCGCCAGCAGCTCCGGACAGGGTCGGTCTTTCTCTGGCTACACCTTC.

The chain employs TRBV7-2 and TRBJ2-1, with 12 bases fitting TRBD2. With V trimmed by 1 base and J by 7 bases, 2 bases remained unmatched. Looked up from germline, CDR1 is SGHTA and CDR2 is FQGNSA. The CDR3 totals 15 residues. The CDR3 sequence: CASSLEGLAGNEQFF. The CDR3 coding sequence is TGTGCCAGCAGCTTAGAAGGACTAGCGGGAAATGAGCAGTTCTTC.

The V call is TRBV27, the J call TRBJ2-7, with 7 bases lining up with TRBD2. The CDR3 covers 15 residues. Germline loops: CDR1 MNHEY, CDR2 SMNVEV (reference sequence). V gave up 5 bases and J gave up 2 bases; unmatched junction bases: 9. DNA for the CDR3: TGTGCCAGCAGTGGGGACGGGAGGCTCCCCTACGAGCAGTACTTC. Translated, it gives CASSGDGRLPYEQYF.

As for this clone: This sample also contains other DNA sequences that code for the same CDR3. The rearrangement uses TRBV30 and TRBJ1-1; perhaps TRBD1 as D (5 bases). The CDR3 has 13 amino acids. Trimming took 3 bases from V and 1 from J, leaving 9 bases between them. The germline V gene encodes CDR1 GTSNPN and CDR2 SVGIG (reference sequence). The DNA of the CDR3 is TGTGCCTGGAGCTACAGGCCGAACACTGAAGCTTTCTTT. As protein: CAWSYRPNTEAFF.

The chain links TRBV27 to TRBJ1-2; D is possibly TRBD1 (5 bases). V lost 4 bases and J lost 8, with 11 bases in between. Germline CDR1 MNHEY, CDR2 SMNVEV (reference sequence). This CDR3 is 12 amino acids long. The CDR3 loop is CASSYPGGGYTF. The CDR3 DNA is TGTGCCAGCAGTTACCCCGGGGGAGGCTACACCTTC.

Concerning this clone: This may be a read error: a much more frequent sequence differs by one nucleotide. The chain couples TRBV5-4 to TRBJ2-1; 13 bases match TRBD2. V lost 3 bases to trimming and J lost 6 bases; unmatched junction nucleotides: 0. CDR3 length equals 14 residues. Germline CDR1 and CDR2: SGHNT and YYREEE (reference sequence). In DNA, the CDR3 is TGTGCCAGCAGCTGGACTAGCGGGAGCAATGAGCAGTTCTTC. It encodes CASSWTSGSNEQFF. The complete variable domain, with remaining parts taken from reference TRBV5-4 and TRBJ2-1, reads ETGVTQSPTHLIKTRGQQVTLRCSSQSGHNTVSWYQQALGQGPQFIFQYYREEENGRGNFPPRFSGLQFPNYSSELNVNALELDDSALYLCASSWTSGSNEQFFGPGTRLTVL.

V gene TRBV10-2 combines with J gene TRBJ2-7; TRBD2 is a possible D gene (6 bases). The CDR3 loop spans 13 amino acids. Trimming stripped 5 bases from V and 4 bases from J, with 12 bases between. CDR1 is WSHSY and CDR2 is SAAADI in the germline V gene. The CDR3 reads CASSMQLAYEQYF. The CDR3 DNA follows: TGCGCCAGCAGTATGCAACTAGCTTACGAGCAGTACTTC.

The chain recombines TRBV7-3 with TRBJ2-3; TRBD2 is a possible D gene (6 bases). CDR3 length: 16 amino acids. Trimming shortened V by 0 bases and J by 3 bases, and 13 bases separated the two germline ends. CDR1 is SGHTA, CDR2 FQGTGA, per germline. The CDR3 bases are TGTGCCAGCAGCTTAACAGGAGGGATCGGGACAGATACGCAGTATTTT. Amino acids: CASSLTGGIGTDTQYF. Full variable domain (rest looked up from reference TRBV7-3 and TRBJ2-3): GAGVSQTPSNKVTEKGKYVELRCDPISGHTALYWYRQSLGQGPEFLIYFQGTGAADDSGLPNDRFFAVRPEGSVSTLKIQRTERGDSAVYLCASSLTGGIGTDTQYFGPGTRLTVL.

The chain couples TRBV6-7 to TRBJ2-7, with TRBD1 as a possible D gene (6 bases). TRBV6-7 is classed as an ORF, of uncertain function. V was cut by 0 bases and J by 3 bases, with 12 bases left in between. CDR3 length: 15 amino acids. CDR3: CASSYSLGQNYEQYF. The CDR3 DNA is TGTGCCAGCAGTTACTCGCTAGGACAGAACTACGAGCAGTACTTC.